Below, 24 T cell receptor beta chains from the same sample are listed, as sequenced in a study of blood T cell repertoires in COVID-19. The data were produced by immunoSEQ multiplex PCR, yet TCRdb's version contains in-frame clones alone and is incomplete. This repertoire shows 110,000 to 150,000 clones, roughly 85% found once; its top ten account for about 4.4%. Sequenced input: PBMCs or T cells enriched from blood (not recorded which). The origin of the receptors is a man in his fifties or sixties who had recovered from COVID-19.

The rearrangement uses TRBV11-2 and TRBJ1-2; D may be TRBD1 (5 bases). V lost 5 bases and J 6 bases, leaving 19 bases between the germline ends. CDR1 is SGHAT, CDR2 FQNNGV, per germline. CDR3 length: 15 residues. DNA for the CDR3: TGTGCCAGCAGCCCGGTTACATTGGGGGGTAATGGCTACACCTTC. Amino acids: CASSPVTLGGNGYTF.

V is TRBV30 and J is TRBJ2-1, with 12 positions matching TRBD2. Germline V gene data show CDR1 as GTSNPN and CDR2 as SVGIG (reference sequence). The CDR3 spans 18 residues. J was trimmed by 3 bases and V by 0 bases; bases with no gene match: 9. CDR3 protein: CAWSVLAGGYYFYNEQFF. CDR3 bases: TGTGCCTGGAGTGTACTAGCGGGGGGCTACTACTTCTACAATGAGCAGTTCTTC.

CDR3 in DNA: TGTGCCAGCAGCCACGCAGGCAGAGACGGTTCACCCCTCCACTTT. It codes for CASSHAGRDGSPLHF. The gene calls are TRBV7-9 and TRBJ1-6; unclear D gene. V lost 5 bases and J lost 9, with 17 bases in between. This CDR3 spans 15 amino acids. The V gene's germline CDR1 is SEHNR and CDR2 FQNEAQ (reference sequence).

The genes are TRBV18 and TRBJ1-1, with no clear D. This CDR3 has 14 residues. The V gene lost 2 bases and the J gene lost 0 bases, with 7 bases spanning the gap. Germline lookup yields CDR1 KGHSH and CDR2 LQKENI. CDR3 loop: CASSPERLNTEAFF. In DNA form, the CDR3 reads TGTGCCAGCTCACCAGAACGGTTGAACACTGAAGCTTTCTTT.

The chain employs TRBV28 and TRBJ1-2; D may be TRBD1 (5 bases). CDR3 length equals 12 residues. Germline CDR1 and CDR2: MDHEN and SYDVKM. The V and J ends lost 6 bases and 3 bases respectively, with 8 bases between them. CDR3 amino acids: CASRGRDYGYTF. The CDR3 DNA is TGTGCCAGCAGGGGCAGGGACTATGGCTACACCTTC.

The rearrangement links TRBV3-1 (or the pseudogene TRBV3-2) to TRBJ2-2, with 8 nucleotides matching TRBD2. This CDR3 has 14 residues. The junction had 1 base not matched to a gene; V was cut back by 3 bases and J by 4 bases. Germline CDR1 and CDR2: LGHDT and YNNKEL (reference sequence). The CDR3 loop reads CASSHRGGTGELFF. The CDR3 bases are TGTGCCAGCAGCCACCGGGGGGGCACCGGGGAGCTGTTTTTT.

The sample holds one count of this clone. As DNA, the CDR3 is TGCGCCAGCAGCCAAGACACAGGGGGGGGCACTGAAGCTTTCTTT. This sequence encodes CASSQDTGGGTEAFF. The V and J genes are TRBV4-1 and TRBJ1-1, with 8 bases fitting TRBD1. Looked up from germline, CDR1 is MGHRA and CDR2 is YSYEKL. The V and J ends lost 0 bases and 4 bases, in that order; junction bases with no gene match: 4. This CDR3 spans 15 amino acids.

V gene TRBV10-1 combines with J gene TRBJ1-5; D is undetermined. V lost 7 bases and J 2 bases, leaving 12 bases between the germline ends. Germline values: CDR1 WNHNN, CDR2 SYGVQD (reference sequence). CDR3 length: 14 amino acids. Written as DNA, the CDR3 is TGCGCCAGCAATAACGGCGGGGGCAATCAGCCCCAGCATTTT. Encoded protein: CASNNGGGNQPQHF.

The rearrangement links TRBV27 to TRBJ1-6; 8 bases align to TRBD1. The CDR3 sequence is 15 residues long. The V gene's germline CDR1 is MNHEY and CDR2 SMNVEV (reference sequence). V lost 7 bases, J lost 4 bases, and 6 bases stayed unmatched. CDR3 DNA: TGTGCCAGCACCAGACAGGGGAGATATAATTCACCCCTCCACTTT. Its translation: CASTRQGRYNSPLHF.

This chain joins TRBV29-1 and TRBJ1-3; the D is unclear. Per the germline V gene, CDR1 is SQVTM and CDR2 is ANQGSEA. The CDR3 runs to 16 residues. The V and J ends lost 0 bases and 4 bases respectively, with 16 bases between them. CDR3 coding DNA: TGCAGCGTTGAAGATTGGTTATCTAGCTCCGGAAACACCATATATTTT. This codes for CSVEDWLSSSGNTIYF. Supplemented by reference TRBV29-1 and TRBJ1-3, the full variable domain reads SAVISQKPSRDICQRGTSLTIQCQVDSQVTMMFWYRQQPGQSLTLIATANQGSEATYESGFVIDKFPISRPNLTFSTLTVSNMSPEDSSIYLCSVEDWLSSSGNTIYFGEGSWLTVV.

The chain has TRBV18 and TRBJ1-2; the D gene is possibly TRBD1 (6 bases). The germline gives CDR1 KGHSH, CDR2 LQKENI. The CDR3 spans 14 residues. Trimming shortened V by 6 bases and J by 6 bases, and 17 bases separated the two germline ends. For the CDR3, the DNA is TGTGCCAGCTCTTCCTACCGGGACATCGATGGCTACACCTTC. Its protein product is CASSSYRDIDGYTF.

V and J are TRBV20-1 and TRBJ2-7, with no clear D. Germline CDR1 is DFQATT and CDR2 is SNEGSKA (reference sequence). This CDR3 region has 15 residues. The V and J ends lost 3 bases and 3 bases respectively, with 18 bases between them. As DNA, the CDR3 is TGCAGTGCTAGTCTCCCTCGCTCAGGCAACTACGAGCAGTACTTC. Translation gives CSASLPRSGNYEQYF.

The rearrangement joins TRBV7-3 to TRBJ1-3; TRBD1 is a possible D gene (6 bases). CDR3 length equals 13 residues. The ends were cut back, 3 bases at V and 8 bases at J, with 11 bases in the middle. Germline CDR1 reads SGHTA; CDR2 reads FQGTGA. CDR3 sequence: CASSLSRGDTIYF. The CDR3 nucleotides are TGTGCCAGCAGCTTGTCCAGGGGAGACACCATATATTTT. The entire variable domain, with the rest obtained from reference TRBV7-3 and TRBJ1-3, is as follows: GAGVSQTPSNKVTEKGKYVELRCDPISGHTALYWYRQSLGQGPEFLIYFQGTGAADDSGLPNDRFFAVRPEGSVSTLKIQRTERGDSAVYLCASSLSRGDTIYFGEGSWLTVV.

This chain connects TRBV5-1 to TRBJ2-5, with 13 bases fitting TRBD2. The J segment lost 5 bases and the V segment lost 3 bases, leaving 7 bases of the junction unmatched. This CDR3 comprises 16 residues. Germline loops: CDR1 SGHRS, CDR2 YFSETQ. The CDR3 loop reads CASSSGLAGAGETQYF. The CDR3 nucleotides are TGCGCCAGCAGCTCTGGACTAGCGGGGGCCGGGGAGACCCAGTACTTC.

The CDR3 sequence: CASSEAGTEAFF. The CDR3 bases are TGTGCCAGCTCGGAGGCTGGGACTGAAGCTTTCTTT. J is TRBJ1-1 and V is TRBV19, with D uncertain. The germline V and J ends were trimmed by 9 bases and 5 bases, with 13 bases remaining between them. The CDR3 loop spans 12 amino acids. Looked up from germline, CDR1 is LNHDA and CDR2 is SQIVND (reference sequence).

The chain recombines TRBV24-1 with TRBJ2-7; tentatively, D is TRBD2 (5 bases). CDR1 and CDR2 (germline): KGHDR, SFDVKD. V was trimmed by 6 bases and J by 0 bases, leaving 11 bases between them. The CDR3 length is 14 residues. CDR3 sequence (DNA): TGTGCCACCAGTTCTGTCGGGAACTCCTACGAGCAGTACTTC. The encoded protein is CATSSVGNSYEQYF.

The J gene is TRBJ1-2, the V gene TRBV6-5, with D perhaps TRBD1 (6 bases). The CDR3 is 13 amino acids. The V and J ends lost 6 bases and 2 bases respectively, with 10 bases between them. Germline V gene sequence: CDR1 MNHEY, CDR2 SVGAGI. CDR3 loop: CASSPDRNYGYTF. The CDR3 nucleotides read TGTGCCAGCAGCCCCGACAGGAACTATGGCTACACCTTC.

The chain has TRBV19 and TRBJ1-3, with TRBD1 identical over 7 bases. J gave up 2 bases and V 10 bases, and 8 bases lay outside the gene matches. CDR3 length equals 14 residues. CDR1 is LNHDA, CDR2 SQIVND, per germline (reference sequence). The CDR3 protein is CATRRGPAGNTIYF. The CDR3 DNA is TGTGCCACCCGAAGGGGGCCTGCTGGAAACACCATATATTTT.

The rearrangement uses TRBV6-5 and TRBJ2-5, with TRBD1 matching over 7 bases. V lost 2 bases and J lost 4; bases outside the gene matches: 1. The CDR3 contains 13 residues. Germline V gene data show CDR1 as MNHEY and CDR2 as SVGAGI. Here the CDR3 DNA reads TGTGCCAGCAGTTACCGACAGGGAGAGACCCAGTACTTC. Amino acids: CASSYRQGETQYF.

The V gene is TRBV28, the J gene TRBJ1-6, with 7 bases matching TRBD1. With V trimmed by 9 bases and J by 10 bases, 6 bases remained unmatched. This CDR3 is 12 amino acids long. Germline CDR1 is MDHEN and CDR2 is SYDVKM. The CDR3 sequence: CASTGVGSPLHF. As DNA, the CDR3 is TGTGCCAGTACAGGGGTTGGATCACCCCTCCACTTT.

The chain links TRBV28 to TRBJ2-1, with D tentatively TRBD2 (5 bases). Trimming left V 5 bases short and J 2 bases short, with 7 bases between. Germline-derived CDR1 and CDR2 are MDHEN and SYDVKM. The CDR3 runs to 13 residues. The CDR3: CASSTGAYNEQFF. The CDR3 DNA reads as TGTGCCAGCAGTACCGGGGCCTACAATGAGCAGTTCTTC.

CDR3 DNA: TGTGCCAGTAGCAGACAGGCCGATAGCAATCAGCCCCAGCATTTT. Its protein is CASSRQADSNQPQHF. The genes are TRBV19 and TRBJ1-5; weak D call: TRBD1 (6 bases). The CDR3 runs to 15 residues. V gave up 6 bases and J gave up 0 bases, with 12 bases separating them. The germline V gene has CDR1 LNHDA and CDR2 SQIVND (reference sequence).

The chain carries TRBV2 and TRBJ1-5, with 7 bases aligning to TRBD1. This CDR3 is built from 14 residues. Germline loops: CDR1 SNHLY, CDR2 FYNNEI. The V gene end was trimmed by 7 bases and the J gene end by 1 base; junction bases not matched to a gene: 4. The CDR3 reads CASKRTGSNQPQHF. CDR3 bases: TGTGCCAGCAAGAGGACAGGAAGCAATCAGCCCCAGCATTTT.

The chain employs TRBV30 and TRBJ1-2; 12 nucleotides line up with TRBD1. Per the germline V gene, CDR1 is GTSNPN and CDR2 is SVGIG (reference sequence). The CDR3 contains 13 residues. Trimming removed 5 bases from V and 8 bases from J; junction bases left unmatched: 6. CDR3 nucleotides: TGTGCCTGGGGGACAGGGGGCGGTTGGGGCTACACCTTC. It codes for CAWGTGGGWGYTF.